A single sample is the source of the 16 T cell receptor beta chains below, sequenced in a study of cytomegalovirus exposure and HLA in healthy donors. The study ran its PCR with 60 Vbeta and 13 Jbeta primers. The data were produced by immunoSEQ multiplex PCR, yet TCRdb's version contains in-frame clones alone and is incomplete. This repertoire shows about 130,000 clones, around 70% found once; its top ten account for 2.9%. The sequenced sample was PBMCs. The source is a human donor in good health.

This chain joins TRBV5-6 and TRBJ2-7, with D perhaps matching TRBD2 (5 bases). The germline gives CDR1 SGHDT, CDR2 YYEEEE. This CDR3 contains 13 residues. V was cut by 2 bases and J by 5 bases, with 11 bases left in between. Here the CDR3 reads CASSFRGAHEQYF. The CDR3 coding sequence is TGTGCCAGCAGCTTCCGGGGTGCCCACGAGCAGTACTTC.

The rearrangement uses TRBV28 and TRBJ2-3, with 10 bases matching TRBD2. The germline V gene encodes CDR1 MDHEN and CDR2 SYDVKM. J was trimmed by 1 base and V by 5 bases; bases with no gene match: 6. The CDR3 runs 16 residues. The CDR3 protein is CASSRAGTSGTDTQYF. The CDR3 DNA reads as TGTGCCAGCAGTCGAGCCGGGACTAGCGGCACAGATACGCAGTATTTT.

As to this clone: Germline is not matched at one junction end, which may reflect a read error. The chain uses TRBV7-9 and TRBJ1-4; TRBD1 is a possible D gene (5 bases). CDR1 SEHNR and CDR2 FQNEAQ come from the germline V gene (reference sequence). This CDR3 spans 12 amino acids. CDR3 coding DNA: TGTTCCAGCAGCTCGGGGGGGGAAAAACTGTTTTTT. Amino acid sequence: CSSSSGGEKLFF.

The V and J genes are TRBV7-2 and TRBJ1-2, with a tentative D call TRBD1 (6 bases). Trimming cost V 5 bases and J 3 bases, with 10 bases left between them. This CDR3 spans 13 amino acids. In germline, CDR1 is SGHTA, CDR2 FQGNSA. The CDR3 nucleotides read TGTGCCAGCAGCCGACAGGAGCACTATGGCTACACCTTC. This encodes CASSRQEHYGYTF.

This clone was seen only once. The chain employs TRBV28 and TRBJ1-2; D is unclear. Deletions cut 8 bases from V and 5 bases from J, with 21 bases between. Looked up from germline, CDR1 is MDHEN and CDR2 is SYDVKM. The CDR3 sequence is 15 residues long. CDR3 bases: TGTGCCAGCCTTACCCGGAGTTTGGATCCTTATGGCTACACCTTC. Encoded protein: CASLTRSLDPYGYTF.

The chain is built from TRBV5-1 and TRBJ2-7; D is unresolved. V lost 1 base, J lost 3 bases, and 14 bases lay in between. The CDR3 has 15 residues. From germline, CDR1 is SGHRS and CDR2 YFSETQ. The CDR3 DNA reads TGCGCCAGCAGCTTGACCCGTGTTCCCTACTACGAGCAGTACTTC. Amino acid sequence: CASSLTRVPYYEQYF. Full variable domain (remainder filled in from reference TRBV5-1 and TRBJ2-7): KAGVTQTPRYLIKTRGQQVTLSCSPISGHRSVSWYQQTPGQGLQFLFEYFSETQRNKGNFPGRFSGRQFSNSRSEMNVSTLELGDSALYLCASSLTRVPYYEQYFGPGTRLTVT.

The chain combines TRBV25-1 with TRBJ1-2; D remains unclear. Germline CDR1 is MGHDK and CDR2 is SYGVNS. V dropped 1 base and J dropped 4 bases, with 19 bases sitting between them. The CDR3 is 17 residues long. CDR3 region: CASSESVGGQSSYGYTF. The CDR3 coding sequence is TGTGCCAGCAGTGAATCGGTCGGAGGCCAGTCGAGCTATGGCTACACCTTC.

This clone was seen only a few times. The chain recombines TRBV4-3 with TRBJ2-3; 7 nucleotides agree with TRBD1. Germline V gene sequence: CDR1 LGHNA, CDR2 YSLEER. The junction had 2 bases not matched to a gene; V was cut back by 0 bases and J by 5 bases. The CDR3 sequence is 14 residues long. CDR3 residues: CASSQEGGKDTQYF. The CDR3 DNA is TGCGCCAGCAGCCAAGAAGGGGGCAAAGATACGCAGTATTTT.

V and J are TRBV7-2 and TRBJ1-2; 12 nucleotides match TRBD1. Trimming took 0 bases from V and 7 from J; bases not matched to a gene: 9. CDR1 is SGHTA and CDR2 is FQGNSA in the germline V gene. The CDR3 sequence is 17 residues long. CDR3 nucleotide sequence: TGTGCCAGCAGCTTAGCCTCCGGGACAGGGGGCTCTCTTGGCTACACCTTC. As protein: CASSLASGTGGSLGYTF.

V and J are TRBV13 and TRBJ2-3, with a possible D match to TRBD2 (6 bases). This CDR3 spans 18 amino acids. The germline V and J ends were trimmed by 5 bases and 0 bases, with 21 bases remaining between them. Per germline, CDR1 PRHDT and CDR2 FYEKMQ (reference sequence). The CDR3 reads CASSRIIPGDSSTDTQYF. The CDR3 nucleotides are TGTGCCAGCAGCCGCATAATTCCGGGGGATTCTAGCACAGATACGCAGTATTTT. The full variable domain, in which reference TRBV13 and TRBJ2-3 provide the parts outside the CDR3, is AAGVIQSPRHLIKEKRETATLKCYPIPRHDTVYWYQQGPGQDPQFLISFYEKMQSDKGSIPDRFSAQQFSDYHSELNMSSLELGDSALYFCASSRIIPGDSSTDTQYFGPGTRLTVL.

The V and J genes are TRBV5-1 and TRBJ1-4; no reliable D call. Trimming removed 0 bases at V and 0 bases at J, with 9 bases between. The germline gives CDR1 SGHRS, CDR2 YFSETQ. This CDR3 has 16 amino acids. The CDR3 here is CASSLDSPATNEKLFF. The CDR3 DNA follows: TGCGCCAGCAGCTTGGACAGCCCCGCAACTAATGAAAAACTGTTTTTT.

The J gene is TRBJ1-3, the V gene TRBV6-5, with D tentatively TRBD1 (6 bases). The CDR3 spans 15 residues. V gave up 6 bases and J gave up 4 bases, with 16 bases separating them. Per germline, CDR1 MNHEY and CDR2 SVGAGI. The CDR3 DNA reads TGTGCCAGCAGACAGGGCAACCTTCTCGGAAACACCATATATTTT. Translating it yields CASRQGNLLGNTIYF.

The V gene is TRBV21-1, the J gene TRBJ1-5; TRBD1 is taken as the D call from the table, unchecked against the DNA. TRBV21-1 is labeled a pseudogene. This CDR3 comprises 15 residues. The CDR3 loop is CASSRTGARGRPQHF. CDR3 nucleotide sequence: TGTGCCAGCAGCAGGACAGGGGCCAGGGGCCGGCCCCAGCATTTT.

The CDR3 DNA is TGTGCCTGGAAGATCGGGACAGGCACCTACGAGCAGTACTTC. This sequence encodes CAWKIGTGTYEQYF. The J gene is TRBJ2-7, the V gene TRBV30; 8 positions agree with TRBD1. Germline lookup yields CDR1 GTSNPN and CDR2 SVGIG (reference sequence). J was trimmed by 2 bases and V by 4 bases; bases with no gene match: 7. The length of the CDR3 is 14 residues.

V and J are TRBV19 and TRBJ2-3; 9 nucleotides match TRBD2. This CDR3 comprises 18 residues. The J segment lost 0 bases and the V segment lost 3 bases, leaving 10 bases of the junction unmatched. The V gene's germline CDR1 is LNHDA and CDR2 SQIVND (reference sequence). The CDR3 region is CASSMSRPSGTSTDTQYF. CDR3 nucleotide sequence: TGTGCCAGTAGTATGTCCCGCCCTAGCGGGACGAGCACAGATACGCAGTATTTT.

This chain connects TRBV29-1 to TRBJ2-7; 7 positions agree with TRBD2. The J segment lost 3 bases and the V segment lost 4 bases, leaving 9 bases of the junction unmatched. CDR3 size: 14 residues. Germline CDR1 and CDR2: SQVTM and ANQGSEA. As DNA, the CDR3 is TGCAGCGTTGGGGGGGGGTCCTCTTACTACGAGCAGTACTTC. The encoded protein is CSVGGGSSYYEQYF.